This T cell receptor beta chain was found in a study of cytomegalovirus exposure and HLA in healthy donors. Overall study findings and caveats: Sequencing likely caused a cluster of highly shared sequence variants.

V gave up 2 bases and J gave up 7 bases, with 8 bases separating them. Looked up from germline, CDR1 is LGHNA and CDR2 is YNFKEQ. This CDR3 comprises 13 residues. A word on this clone: Its antigen is unknown.

The PCR ran on 60 Vbeta and 13 Jbeta primers. TCRdb keeps only in-frame clones here, not all; method: immunoSEQ multiplex PCR. The sample lists a few hundred thousand clones; 80% to 90% were seen once. Sample: PBMCs. This sequence originates from a woman younger than 35 in good health and CMV-seronegative. The chain combines TRBV4-2 with TRBJ1-4; possibly TRBD1 for D (5 bases). DNA for the CDR3: TGTGCCAGCAGCCAAAGGGACTTTGAAAAACTGTTTTTT. Its translation is CASSQRDFEKLFF.